This entry lists 18 T cell receptor beta chains sequenced from one sample in a study of shared clonotypes between healthy human individuals. Clones were sequenced by immunoSEQ multiplex PCR, and TCRdb holds only the in-frame ones, with some missing. Of about 960,000 clones in the sample, more than 75% were seen once. Sequenced: memory CD4+ T cells sorted from blood. As to subset: CD45RA-negative fraction. These receptors were taken from a man aged 18 to 35 in good health.

The chain links TRBV5-4 to TRBJ2-2; 14 nucleotides agree with TRBD2. The CDR3 is 17 residues long. Germline loops: CDR1 SGHNT, CDR2 YYREEE (reference sequence). With V trimmed by 2 bases and J by 7 bases, 7 bases remained unmatched. CDR3 region: CASSFGTSGSSGGELFF. DNA of the CDR3: TGTGCCAGCAGCTTTGGGACTAGCGGGAGTTCCGGCGGGGAGCTGTTTTTT.

This chain connects TRBV5-1 to TRBJ2-2; 9 bases map to TRBD2. Trimming took 4 bases from V and 4 from J; bases not matched to a gene: 8. Looked up from germline, CDR1 is SGHRS and CDR2 is YFSETQ. The CDR3 totals 16 residues. The CDR3 nucleotides are TGCGCCAGCAGCCCCATAGCGGGGGAGATCACCGGGGAGCTGTTTTTT. Residues: CASSPIAGEITGELFF.

V gene TRBV27 combines with J gene TRBJ2-2; D not resolved. This CDR3 contains 16 residues. V lost 5 bases, J lost 0 bases, and 13 bases lay in between. Germline V CDR1 and CDR2: MNHEY, SMNVEV (reference sequence). In DNA, the CDR3 is TGTGCCAGCAGTGGGCCCGGTAGGGCGAACACCGGGGAGCTGTTTTTT. Encoded protein: CASSGPGRANTGELFF.

The genes are TRBV28 and TRBJ2-1; 8 nucleotides agree with TRBD2. The CDR3 contains 16 residues. Trimming removed 3 bases from V and 2 bases from J; junction bases left unmatched: 6. Germline CDR1 and CDR2: MDHEN and SYDVKM. The CDR3 DNA reads as TGTGCCAGCAGTTTGGGACTAGACCCCCCCTACAATGAGCAGTTCTTC. This sequence encodes CASSLGLDPPYNEQFF.

V gene TRBV7-2 combines with J gene TRBJ1-6; no definite D call. Trimming cost V 6 bases and J 7 bases, with 19 bases left between them. From germline, CDR1 is SGHTA and CDR2 FQGNSA. CDR3 length: 16 amino acids. The CDR3 region is CASSPRPGTVNSPLHF. The CDR3 coding sequence is TGTGCCAGCAGTCCCCGACCAGGCACCGTAAATTCACCCCTCCACTTT.

The gene calls are TRBV10-3 and TRBJ2-7; 11 bases map to TRBD2. The CDR3 totals 16 residues. CDR1 and CDR2 from the germline V gene are ENHRY and SYGVKD. The V and J ends lost 0 bases and 6 bases, in that order; junction bases with no gene match: 7. The CDR3 is CAISESVGLAGGEQYF. The CDR3 DNA reads as TGTGCCATCAGTGAGTCGGTTGGGCTAGCGGGGGGCGAGCAGTACTTC.

This chain uses TRBV4-1 with TRBJ2-4; D might be TRBD1 (5 bases). The CDR3 runs to 13 residues. CDR1 MGHRA and CDR2 YSYEKL come from the germline V gene. V lost 3 bases to trimming and J lost 5 bases, with 8 bases between them. Here the CDR3 reads CASSHPGQNIQYF. CDR3 in DNA: TGCGCCAGCAGCCACCCAGGGCAAAACATTCAGTACTTC.

J is TRBJ2-3 and V is TRBV6-6; 12 nucleotides line up with TRBD2. V lost 5 bases to trimming and J lost 7 bases; unmatched junction nucleotides: 10. The CDR3 extends over 16 amino acids. Germline loops: CDR1 MNHNY, CDR2 SVGAGI (reference sequence). The CDR3 DNA reads TGTGCCAGCAGTCTAGCGGGAGGGGGATACGGGTATACGCAGTATTTT. Its translation: CASSLAGGGYGYTQYF.

On this clone: Other DNA sequences from this sample encode an identical CDR3 as well. In DNA form, the CDR3 reads TGTGCCAGCAGTTACTCGGGGGGCGGCTATGGCTACACCTTC. Translation: CASSYSGGGYGYTF. This sequence joins TRBV6-5 and TRBJ1-2, with D tentatively TRBD1 (6 bases). Germline CDR1 reads MNHEY; CDR2 reads SVGAGI. Trimming took 0 bases from V and 4 from J, leaving 9 bases between them. This CDR3 contains 14 residues.

This rearrangement joins TRBV28 to TRBJ2-7; the D gene is possibly TRBD1 (6 bases). Between the trimmed V and J ends, which lost 7 bases and 2 bases, there was a span of 12 bases. CDR3 size: 13 residues. Germline CDR1 is MDHEN and CDR2 is SYDVKM. The CDR3 loop is CASTENRAYEQYF. The CDR3, as DNA: TGTGCCAGCACTGAAAACAGGGCCTACGAGCAGTACTTC.

Comment on this clone: Other DNA sequences in this specimen translate into the identical CDR3. The chain employs TRBV5-6 and TRBJ1-6, with TRBD1 matching 7 bases. The CDR3 consists of 15 residues. The germline V gene has CDR1 SGHDT and CDR2 YYEEEE. Trimming removed 4 bases from V and 6 bases from J; junction bases left unmatched: 7. CDR3 coding DNA: TGTGCCAGCAGCCTGGGACAGCTAGCTAATTCACCCCTCCACTTT. Amino acid sequence: CASSLGQLANSPLHF. Full variable domain (missing parts from reference TRBV5-6 and TRBJ1-6): DAGVTQSPTHLIKTRGQQVTLRCSPKSGHDTVSWYQQALGQGPQFIFQYYEEEERQRGNFPDRFSGHQFPNYSSELNVNALLLGDSALYLCASSLGQLANSPLHFGNGTRLTVT.

This rearrangement joins TRBV11-2 to TRBJ2-7, with 7 bases matching TRBD2. The ends lost 0 bases at V and 3 bases at J; junction bases unmatched: 2. CDR3 length: 14 residues. CDR1 and CDR2 from the germline V gene are SGHAT and FQNNGV. The DNA for the CDR3 is TGTGCCAGCAGCTTAGATGGGGGGGGCTACGAGCAGTACTTC. Protein product: CASSLDGGGYEQYF.

The chain links TRBV4-2 to TRBJ2-1; no definite D call. The germline CDR1 and CDR2 sequences are LGHNA and YNFKEQ. The CDR3 totals 13 residues. V was clipped by 1 base and J by 5 bases, with 6 bases between them. The DNA of the CDR3 is TGTGCCAGCAGCCAAGCCCTCCACAATGAGCAGTTCTTC. It is translated as CASSQALHNEQFF.

The genes are TRBV6-5 and TRBJ1-5, with D unclear. The CDR3 spans 11 residues. V was cut by 8 bases and J by 6 bases, with 8 bases left in between. CDR1 is MNHEY and CDR2 is SVGAGI in the germline V gene. The CDR3 DNA is TGTGCCAGCGGACTGATTCAGCCCCAGCATTTT. This encodes CASGLIQPQHF.

The chain's CDR3 is CASSRLADANTGELFF. DNA of the CDR3: TGCGCCAGCAGCCGACTAGCGGACGCGAACACCGGGGAGCTGTTTTTT. V usage is TRBV5-1 and J usage is TRBJ2-2, with 9 bases fitting TRBD2. Germline V gives CDR1 SGHRS, CDR2 YFSETQ. This CDR3 is 16 amino acids long. The V and J ends lost 4 bases and 0 bases, in that order; junction bases with no gene match: 4.

This clone appeared once. The V and J genes are TRBV28 and TRBJ1-1; D is possibly TRBD1 (5 bases). This CDR3 has 16 residues. The germline V and J ends were trimmed by 3 bases and 5 bases, with 19 bases remaining between them. The V gene's germline CDR1 is MDHEN and CDR2 SYDVKM. This CDR3 reads CASSLYSTVLGTEAFF. As DNA, the CDR3 is TGTGCCAGCAGTTTGTACTCGACAGTTTTGGGGACTGAAGCTTTCTTT.

This clone was picked up a small number of times. This chain uses TRBV7-9 with TRBJ2-3; D gene ambiguous. V gave up 1 base and J gave up 11 bases, with 7 bases separating them. The CDR3 is made up of 11 amino acids. CDR1 is SEHNR, CDR2 FQNEAQ, per germline (reference sequence). CDR3 nucleotide sequence: TGTGCCAGCAGCTTAGACCGAGTGCAGTATTTT. Its protein is CASSLDRVQYF.

This clone was detected a few times. The gene calls are TRBV6-6 and TRBJ1-1; TRBD1 is a possible D gene (5 bases). The CDR3 covers 15 residues. Trimming shortened V by 7 bases and J by 0 bases, and 15 bases separated the two germline ends. The germline V gene encodes CDR1 MNHNY and CDR2 SVGAGI (reference sequence). The CDR3 DNA is TGTGCCAGCACCCCTTGGGGCCAACTGAACACTGAAGCTTTCTTT. It specifies CASTPWGQLNTEAFF.